This T cell receptor beta chain was sequenced in a study of cytomegalovirus exposure and HLA in healthy donors. Study overall: Researchers found that more than 70% of over 350 genotyped donors fell within the Caucasian-associated ancestry cluster. Study-wide points: When a later analysis compared HLA-associated TCR beta chains with equally common others, the HLA-associated chains turned out to be more clonally expanded and to have lower generation probabilities. Cytomegalovirus-associated TCR beta chains were listed, numbering some 150. Three CMV-associated chains proved CMV antigen-specific in vitro.

Trimming left V 4 bases short and J 2 bases short, with 10 bases between. Germline CDR1 reads SGHTS; CDR2 reads YDEGEE. The CDR3 sequence is 13 residues long. Details on this clone: The antigen is not known.

PCR employed 60 Vbeta and 13 Jbeta primers. Profiling relied on immunoSEQ multiplex PCR, and the TCRdb table lists in-frame clones only, not all of them. The sample holds around 170,000 clones, over 75% seen once. This sequence joins TRBV5-8 and TRBJ2-7; weak D call: TRBD1 (5 bases). The sequence was obtained from a man in his forties or fifties in good health and CMV-seropositive. Sequencing input: PBMCs. The CDR3 DNA is TGTGCCAGCAGCGAGGACACAGCCTACGAGCAGTACTTC. It encodes CASSEDTAYEQYF.